Shown below are 30 T cell receptor beta chains from a single sample sequenced in a study of blood T cell repertoires in COVID-19. Sequencing used immunoSEQ multiplex PCR; TCRdb keeps in-frame clones, though not all of them. The top ten clones hold about 6.1% of a sample with approximately 150,000 clones, roughly 80% of them seen once. Sequencing was done on a sample of PBMCs or T cells enriched from blood (not recorded which). These receptors were obtained from a woman aged 40 to 49 who had recovered from COVID-19.

V and J are TRBV10-3 and TRBJ2-3; D gene uncertain. Germline CDR1 ENHRY, CDR2 SYGVKD. This CDR3 has 15 amino acids. The ends were cut back, 2 bases at V and 0 bases at J, with 9 bases in the middle. In DNA, the CDR3 is TGTGCCATCAGTGAGACAGAAACTAGCACAGATACGCAGTATTTT. It translates to CAISETETSTDTQYF.

This clone was counted a single time. The rearrangement joins TRBV2 to TRBJ2-6; a weak D match, TRBD2 (5 bases). V lost 2 bases and J lost 2, with 7 bases in between. CDR1 is SNHLY, CDR2 FYNNEI, per germline. This CDR3 comprises 15 residues. In DNA, the CDR3 is TGTGCCAGCAGTGAAACCGGGACTGGGGCCAACGTCCTGACTTTC. Its protein product is CASSETGTGANVLTF.

The V gene is TRBV4-1, the J gene TRBJ2-7; D possibly corresponds to TRBD2 (6 bases). Germline CDR1 MGHRA, CDR2 YSYEKL. The CDR3 consists of 17 residues. Trimming pared 3 bases from V and 0 bases from J, leaving 18 bases between. The CDR3 loop is CASSQEGWRQYSYEQYF. The CDR3 bases are TGCGCCAGCAGCCAGGAGGGGTGGAGACAGTACTCCTACGAGCAGTACTTC.

This clone was counted a single time. In nucleotides, the CDR3 is TGTGCCAGCAGCGAGGGGGCGGGTGACACTGAAGCTTTCTTT. Its translation: CASSEGAGDTEAFF. The chain employs TRBV9 and TRBJ1-1; 7 bases are a match to TRBD1. CDR1 and CDR2 (germline): SGDLS, YYNGEE. The V segment lost 3 bases and the J segment 3 bases; nucleotides outside the gene matches: 5. This CDR3 has 14 amino acids.

This clone was seen just once. The chain carries TRBV19 and TRBJ1-2; 7 positions match TRBD1. Germline assignment: CDR1 LNHDA and CDR2 SQIVND (reference sequence). Trimming at V came to 5 bases and at J to 2 bases, leaving 5 bases not matched to a gene. The CDR3 totals 14 residues. CDR3 amino acids: CASSRQGSNYGYTF. Here the CDR3 DNA reads TGTGCCAGTAGTCGACAGGGCTCCAACTATGGCTACACCTTC. The full variable domain, completed using reference TRBV19 and TRBJ1-2, is DGGITQSPKYLFRKEGQNVTLSCEQNLNHDAMYWYRQDPGQGLRLIYYSQIVNDFQKGDIAEGYSVSREKKESFPLTVTSAQKNPTAFYLCASSRQGSNYGYTFGSGTRLTVV.

The chain recombines TRBV18 with TRBJ1-1, with D unclear. The germline gives CDR1 KGHSH, CDR2 LQKENI. V was trimmed by 3 bases and J by 0 bases, leaving 11 bases between them. The CDR3 has 15 residues. The CDR3 protein is CASSPRQIMNTEAFF. The CDR3 nucleotides read TGTGCCAGCTCACCTCGTCAGATCATGAACACTGAAGCTTTCTTT.

V usage is TRBV2 and J usage is TRBJ2-3; TRBD2 matches 8 bases. CDR3 length: 15 residues. CDR1 is SNHLY and CDR2 is FYNNEI in the germline V gene. Trimming cost V 6 bases and J 4 bases; bases outside gene matches: 9. In DNA, the CDR3 is TGTGCCAGCAGGTCCCTGGCGGGAGGTGCAGATACGCAGTATTTT. This codes for CASRSLAGGADTQYF.

The chain couples TRBV18 to TRBJ2-1; 11 bases fit TRBD2. Germline-derived CDR1 and CDR2 are KGHSH and LQKENI. V dropped 1 base and J dropped 6; count of bases not matched to a gene: 2. The CDR3 length is 15 residues. CDR3 residues: CASSPLAGGFNEQFF. CDR3 DNA sequence: TGTGCCAGCTCACCACTAGCGGGAGGGTTCAATGAGCAGTTCTTC.

As regards this clone: The germline gene is not matched at one end of the junction; a read error may be the cause. The chain carries TRBV19 and TRBJ1-5; perhaps TRBD1 as D (6 bases). CDR1 and CDR2 from the germline V gene are LNHDA and SQIVND (reference sequence). CDR3 length: 13 amino acids. The CDR3 here is CASRDTLNPPQHF. The CDR3 DNA reads as TGTGCCAGCCGGGACACTCTCAATCCGCCCCAGCATTTT.

The gene calls are TRBV18 and TRBJ2-1, with 12 bases that match TRBD2. Germline values: CDR1 KGHSH, CDR2 LQKENI. This CDR3 is built from 18 residues. V lost 4 bases, J lost 7 bases, and 14 bases stayed unmatched. The CDR3 DNA sequence: TGTGCCAGCTCACGATTAGGACTAGCGGGAAGATCAGAAAATGAGCAGTTCTTC. Protein sequence: CASSRLGLAGRSENEQFF.

The rearrangement links TRBV14 to TRBJ2-1; 8 nucleotides match TRBD1. With V trimmed by 0 bases and J by 14 bases, 3 bases remained unmatched. This CDR3 contains 12 residues. Germline CDR1 reads SGHDN; CDR2 reads FVKESK. Here the CDR3 DNA reads TGTGCCAGCAGCCAAGATACAGGGGGGAAGTTCTTC. This gives the protein CASSQDTGGKFF. The whole variable domain, filled in from reference TRBV14 and TRBJ2-1, reads EAGVTQFPSHSVIEKGQTVTLRCDPISGHDNLYWYRRVMGKEIKFLLHFVKESKQDESGMPNNRFLAERTGGTYSTLKVQPAELEDSGVYFCASSQDTGGKFFGPGTRLTVL.

V gene TRBV5-5 combines with J gene TRBJ2-3; 7 bases agree with TRBD2. Germline CDR1 is SGHKS and CDR2 is YYEKEE (reference sequence). The CDR3 totals 15 residues. The CDR3 here is CCCQQLGTTTDTQYF. In DNA, the CDR3 is TGTTGTTGCCAGCAGCTTGGGACTACCACAGATACGCAGTATTTT.

The genes are TRBV28 and TRBJ2-5; 15 bases map to TRBD2. The CDR3 has 16 residues. Germline V CDR1 and CDR2: MDHEN, SYDVKM. The J segment lost 3 bases and the V segment lost 4 bases, leaving 3 bases of the junction unmatched. Written as DNA, the CDR3 is TGTGCCAGCAGTTCCTGGACTAGCGGGGGGGAAGAGACCCAGTACTTC. The encoded protein is CASSSWTSGGEETQYF.

This CDR3 is CASSIGAGEQETQYF. The CDR3 coding sequence is TGTGCCAGCAGTATAGGCGCGGGGGAACAAGAGACCCAGTACTTC. This sequence joins TRBV11-3 and TRBJ2-5, with 7 bases identical to TRBD2. This CDR3 is built from 15 residues. V lost 6 bases, J lost 2 bases, and 9 bases stayed unmatched. Per the germline V gene, CDR1 is SGHNT and CDR2 is YENEEA.

This clone has more than one count but fewer than ten. The chain uses TRBV14 and TRBJ1-3; 9 bases agree with TRBD1. CDR3 size: 15 residues. CDR1 and CDR2 (germline): SGHDN, FVKESK. V lost 3 bases and J lost 2; bases outside the gene matches: 2. The CDR3 nucleotides read TGTGCCAGCAGCCACACAGGGGGCCCTGGAAACACCATATATTTT. Translating it yields CASSHTGGPGNTIYF.

The J gene is TRBJ1-5, the V gene TRBV30; TRBD1 might be the D (5 bases). Looked up from germline, CDR1 is GTSNPN and CDR2 is SVGIG (reference sequence). V was cut by 0 bases and J by 4 bases, with 7 bases left in between. There are 13 residues in the CDR3. This chain's CDR3 is CAWSVSGNQPQHF. CDR3 DNA sequence: TGTGCCTGGAGTGTCTCAGGGAATCAGCCCCAGCATTTT.

The chain combines TRBV7-3 with TRBJ2-5; D is perhaps TRBD1 (5 bases). The CDR3 sequence is 13 residues long. Germline V lookup: CDR1 SGHTA, CDR2 FQGTGA. Trimming took 5 bases from V and 3 from J, leaving 10 bases between them. Here the CDR3 reads CASSEGHKETQYF. Written as DNA, the CDR3 is TGTGCCAGCAGCGAAGGACACAAAGAGACCCAGTACTTC.

This clone has just one count. This rearrangement joins TRBV2 to TRBJ2-7; TRBD2 matches at 7 bases. Germline values: CDR1 SNHLY, CDR2 FYNNEI. Unmatched junction bases numbered 3, after V lost 6 bases and J lost 7 bases. This CDR3 is built from 11 residues. The CDR3 bases are TGTGCCAGCAGAGCGGGGTGGGAGCAGTACTTC. The encoded protein is CASRAGWEQYF.

This chain joins TRBV5-1 and TRBJ2-7, with D possibly TRBD2 on 6 matching bases. Germline V lookup: CDR1 SGHRS, CDR2 YFSETQ. V was shortened by 0 bases and J by 3 bases, with 7 bases between the two germline ends. This CDR3 region has 13 residues. This CDR3 reads CASSLGTIYEQYF. The CDR3 DNA sequence: TGCGCCAGCAGCTTGGGGACTATCTACGAGCAGTACTTC.

The chain combines TRBV15 with TRBJ2-5; D perhaps matches TRBD2 (7 bases). The CDR3 has 16 residues. Trimming stripped 1 base from V and 4 bases from J, with 16 bases between. Germline assignment: CDR1 LNHNV and CDR2 YYDKDF (reference sequence). CDR3 protein: CATSRGRGAARETQYF. CDR3 in DNA: TGTGCCACCAGCAGAGGTCGGGGGGCGGCGAGAGAGACCCAGTACTTC.

The rearrangement uses TRBV19 and TRBJ1-1; D not resolved. The V and J ends lost 6 bases and 2 bases respectively, with 10 bases between them. CDR3 length: 13 amino acids. Germline CDR1 LNHDA, CDR2 SQIVND (reference sequence). The CDR3 DNA sequence: TGTGCCAGTAGCCGAGCACTTAACACTGAAGCTTTCTTT. Its translation is CASSRALNTEAFF. Using reference TRBV19 and TRBJ1-1 for the parts outside the CDR3, the full variable domain is DGGITQSPKYLFRKEGQNVTLSCEQNLNHDAMYWYRQDPGQGLRLIYYSQIVNDFQKGDIAEGYSVSREKKESFPLTVTSAQKNPTAFYLCASSRALNTEAFFGQGTRLTVV.

This clone was seen only a few times. The V and J genes are TRBV7-9 and TRBJ2-3; 13 bases align to TRBD2. The V gene's germline CDR1 is SEHNR and CDR2 FQNEAQ (reference sequence). V lost 4 bases and J lost 6; bases outside the gene matches: 7. The CDR3 sequence is 16 residues long. The DNA for the CDR3 is TGTGCCAGCAGCTCTACTAGCGGGGGGGCCACCGATACGCAGTATTTT. Translating gives CASSSTSGGATDTQYF. Based on the CDR3 plus reference TRBV7-9 and TRBJ2-3, the full variable domain is DTGVSQNPRHKITKRGQNVTFRCDPISEHNRLYWYRQTLGQGPEFLTYFQNEAQLEKSRLLSDRFSAERPKGSFSTLEIQRTEQGDSAMYLCASSSTSGGATDTQYFGPGTRLTVL.

This clone has just one count. V gene TRBV6-5 combines with J gene TRBJ2-2, with D possibly matching TRBD1 (7 bases). This CDR3 is built from 15 residues. V shed 2 bases and J shed 5 bases, with 12 bases lying between them. Germline loops: CDR1 MNHEY, CDR2 SVGAGI. The DNA of the CDR3 is TGTGCCAGCAGTTACCGGACAGGAGGGACCGGGGAGCTGTTTTTT. Amino acids: CASSYRTGGTGELFF.

The gene calls are TRBV2 and TRBJ1-5, with TRBD1 as a possible D gene (5 bases). Germline CDR1 SNHLY, CDR2 FYNNEI. Trimming left V 8 bases short and J 11 bases short, with 13 bases between. The CDR3 length is 11 residues. The CDR3 protein is CASGIGGAQHF. The CDR3 coding sequence is TGTGCCAGCGGTATAGGAGGGGCCCAGCATTTT.

V usage is TRBV2 and J usage is TRBJ1-2, with 8 nucleotides matching TRBD1. This CDR3 region has 14 residues. V trimming: 5 bases; J trimming: 8 bases; junction bases outside the gene matches: 10. The germline CDR1 and CDR2 sequences are SNHLY and FYNNEI. CDR3 DNA sequence: TGTGCCAGCAGTAGAAGCCAGGGGGCGGCCGGCTACACCTTC. Translated, it gives CASSRSQGAAGYTF. Variable domain in full (rest from reference TRBV2 and TRBJ1-2): EPEVTQTPSHQVTQMGQEVILRCVPISNHLYFYWYRQILGQKVEFLVSFYNNEISEKSEIFDDQFSVERPDGSNFTLKIRSTKLEDSAMYFCASSRSQGAAGYTFGSGTRLTVV.

On this clone: The sample carries other DNA sequences with the same CDR3. CDR3 bases: TGCAGTGCGTCCCGGGACTACGAGCAGTACTTC. This codes for CSASRDYEQYF. The chain employs TRBV20-1 and TRBJ2-7; possibly TRBD2 for D (5 bases). The germline gives CDR1 DFQATT, CDR2 SNEGSKA (reference sequence). This CDR3 region has 11 residues. V was clipped by 6 bases and J by 3 bases, with 9 bases between them.

The CDR3 spells CASSSRRGFEQYF. The CDR3 DNA reads as TGTGCCAGCAGCTCTAGGCGGGGTTTCGAGCAGTACTTC. The chain joins TRBV13 to TRBJ2-7; TRBD2 might be the D (6 bases). Germline V gives CDR1 PRHDT, CDR2 FYEKMQ (reference sequence). The V and J ends lost 4 bases and 6 bases respectively, with 13 bases between them. The CDR3 sequence is 13 residues long.

The V gene is TRBV7-7, the J gene TRBJ2-1; possible D gene TRBD2, 6 bases. Germline V CDR1 and CDR2: SSHAT, FNYEAQ (reference sequence). The V and J ends lost 5 bases and 4 bases respectively, with 18 bases between them. The CDR3 has 16 amino acids. DNA of the CDR3: TGTGCCAGCAGCCCGCTATATAGCGGTTCGTACAATGAGCAGTTCTTC. It yields the protein CASSPLYSGSYNEQFF.

The chain couples TRBV5-6 to TRBJ2-7; possibly TRBD1 for D (5 bases). The CDR3 is 12 residues long. Trimming took 2 bases from V and 4 from J, leaving 7 bases between them. Germline V gives CDR1 SGHDT, CDR2 YYEEEE. This CDR3 is CASSFRVYEQYF. The CDR3 nucleotides are TGTGCCAGCAGCTTCAGGGTGTACGAGCAGTACTTC.

The rearrangement links TRBV4-2 to TRBJ1-2; D gene ambiguous. Germline CDR1 reads LGHNA; CDR2 reads YNFKEQ. V shed 4 bases and J shed 3 bases, with 6 bases lying between them. This CDR3 is 12 amino acids long. The CDR3 DNA follows: TGTGCCAGCAGCCGGGCTGACTATGGCTACACCTTC. Translation: CASSRADYGYTF.